Sequencing of this TCR beta chain was carried out in a study of cytomegalovirus exposure and HLA in healthy donors. With 60 Vbeta and 13 Jbeta primers, the PCR was carried out. TCRdb's copy holds only in-frame clones and misses some; the assay was immunoSEQ multiplex PCR. The sample lists about 97,000 clones, approximately 70% occurring once. Overall study results and limits: Later, an analysis showed that TCR beta chains associated with HLA were more clonally expanded than others that were equally common. The records held CMV serostatus as the only immune exposure information. Researchers reportedly found TCR beta sequences accurately predicted most subjects' HLA-A and HLA-B alleles. Generally TCR sequences proved uncommon, though certain public TCRs appeared in numerous donors.

Only one count was recorded for this clone. The antigen is unknown. The length of the CDR3 is 16 residues. Between the trimmed V and J ends, which lost 2 bases and 8 bases, there was a span of 21 bases. Germline loops: CDR1 LNHNV, CDR2 YYDKDF (reference sequence). The sequencing sample was made of PBMCs. The chain joins TRBV15 to TRBJ1-2; TRBD1 is a possible D gene (6 bases). The source of this sequence is a man aged 35 to 55 in good health and CMV-seronegative. This CDR3 is CATSRKANRANVGYTF. DNA of the CDR3: TGTGCCACCAGCAGAAAAGCTAACAGGGCTAATGTGGGCTACACCTTC.